The 3 T cell receptor beta chains below were found in one sample sequenced in a study of technical replicates of blood from several donors. Generated by immunoSEQ multiplex PCR, the TCRdb table keeps only in-frame clones and is missing some. This table holds 11,000 or so clones, around 92% found once. Sequencing was performed on PBMCs. Receptor source: a human donor in good health.

The chain employs TRBV5-1 and TRBJ1-2; TRBD1 is a possible D gene (6 bases). The CDR3 is 14 amino acids. Germline CDR1 and CDR2: SGHRS and YFSETQ. The V end was cut by 5 bases, the J end by 3 bases, with 14 bases between. The CDR3 DNA sequence: TGCGCCAGCAGAAAGACAGGCGCCGACTATGGCTACACCTTC. This translates into CASRKTGADYGYTF.

The chain recombines TRBV2 with TRBJ2-7, with 10 bases that match TRBD1. V lost 6 bases and J lost 2; bases outside the gene matches: 4. CDR1 is SNHLY, CDR2 FYNNEI, per germline. CDR3 size: 14 residues. CDR3 DNA: TGTGCCAGCAGGACGACAGGGGGCACCTACGAGCAGTACTTC. Translated, it gives CASRTTGGTYEQYF.

The chain links TRBV6-1 to TRBJ2-5; no clear D. Matching the DNA end better, TRBJ2-7 makes the J call doubtful. The CDR3 is 13 residues long. Germline lookup yields CDR1 MNHNS and CDR2 SASEGT. CDR3 coding DNA: TGTGCCTGCCAGGCAGGTGTATCCTACGAGCAGTACTTC. It translates to CACQAGVSYEQYF.